The 27 T cell receptor beta chains below all came from one sample that was sequenced in a study of cytotoxic CD8 clonotypes in ibrutinib-treated CLL. Using immunoSEQ multiplex PCR, the repertoire was profiled, and TCRdb retains in-frame clones only, with some absent. In the table there are approximately 300,000 clones, around four fifths of which are singletons. This sample comprised PBMCs, obtained before ibrutinib treatment. The source of these receptors is a human donor with chronic lymphocytic leukemia.

This clone was recorded once. The chain employs TRBV7-2 and TRBJ1-3, with no clear D. The V gene's germline CDR1 is SGHTA and CDR2 FQGNSA. The CDR3 is made up of 15 amino acids. Trimming shortened V by 1 base and J by 2 bases, and 9 bases separated the two germline ends. This chain's CDR3 is CASSLDIGAGNTIYF. In nucleotides, the CDR3 is TGTGCCAGCAGCTTAGATATAGGCGCTGGAAACACCATATATTTT.

This CDR3 is CASSDLGMDEQYF. CDR3 sequence (DNA): TGTGCCAGCAGTGATTTGGGGATGGACGAGCAGTACTTC. V usage is TRBV25-1 and J usage is TRBJ2-7, with D uncertain. This CDR3 comprises 13 residues. Looked up from germline, CDR1 is MGHDK and CDR2 is SYGVNS. Trimming took 3 bases from V and 5 from J, leaving 11 bases between them.

In DNA form, the CDR3 reads TGTGCCAGTCAGCCCAGGACAGGGGCCTACGAGCAGTACTTC. Translation: CASQPRTGAYEQYF. The V and J genes are TRBV19 and TRBJ2-7, with TRBD1 identical over 9 bases. The CDR3 is made up of 14 amino acids. Germline V gene lookup returns CDR1 LNHDA and CDR2 SQIVND (reference sequence). Unmatched junction bases numbered 7, after V lost 8 bases and J lost 2 bases. Variable domain in full (rest from reference TRBV19 and TRBJ2-7): DGGITQSPKYLFRKEGQNVTLSCEQNLNHDAMYWYRQDPGQGLRLIYYSQIVNDFQKGDIAEGYSVSREKKESFPLTVTSAQKNPTAFYLCASQPRTGAYEQYFGPGTRLTVT.

This rearrangement joins TRBV10-3 to TRBJ2-6; 8 bases are shared with TRBD1. V was clipped by 3 bases and J by 3 bases; unmatched bases: 7. CDR3 size: 17 residues. The germline V gene has CDR1 ENHRY and CDR2 SYGVKD. The CDR3 bases are TGTGCCATCAGTGATGGACAGGGCGACTTTGGGGCCAACGTCCTGACTTTC. This sequence encodes CAISDGQGDFGANVLTF.

This clone was picked up one time. The chain recombines TRBV30 with TRBJ1-2; D gene unclear. This CDR3 comprises 13 residues. The V gene's germline CDR1 is GTSNPN and CDR2 SVGIG (reference sequence). This chain's CDR3 is CAWASSRNYGYTF. The CDR3 nucleotides read TGTGCTTGGGCTTCGAGCAGGAATTATGGCTACACCTTC.

This clone was seen more than once but under ten times. V usage is TRBV10-3 and J usage is TRBJ2-2; 9 nucleotides agree with TRBD1. CDR3 length: 14 amino acids. Germline trimming cut 7 bases from V and 1 base from J; bases unmatched to any gene: 1. CDR1 and CDR2 (germline): ENHRY, SYGVKD. The CDR3 DNA reads as TGTGCCATCAAGGGACAGGGGAACACCGGGGAGCTGTTTTTT. Translation: CAIKGQGNTGELFF.

This clone was observed once. The chain recombines TRBV5-1 with TRBJ2-5; 14 nucleotides agree with TRBD2. The CDR3 runs 16 residues. J was trimmed by 8 bases and V by 4 bases; bases with no gene match: 10. Germline V CDR1 and CDR2: SGHRS, YFSETQ. CDR3 bases: TGCGCCAGCAGCACAGGAGGCGGACTAGCGGGAGGAACCCAGTACTTC. Translation: CASSTGGGLAGGTQYF.

The chain is built from TRBV9 and TRBJ2-1; 8 bases match TRBD2. The CDR3 length is 17 residues. Looked up from germline, CDR1 is SGDLS and CDR2 is YYNGEE. After removal of 0 bases from V and 0 bases from J, the junction contained 5 bases not matched to a gene. This CDR3 is CASSVGISGNSYNEQFF. CDR3 DNA sequence: TGTGCCAGCAGCGTAGGGATTAGCGGGAACTCCTACAATGAGCAGTTCTTC.

This sequence joins TRBV30 and TRBJ1-3; D remains ambiguous. Trimming removed 0 bases from V and 6 bases from J, with 15 bases in between. CDR3 length: 15 amino acids. Germline assignment: CDR1 GTSNPN and CDR2 SVGIG (reference sequence). CDR3 loop: CAWSVFRPGSNTIYF. The CDR3, as DNA: TGTGCCTGGAGTGTCTTCCGTCCAGGCTCAAACACCATATATTTT.

The table lists this clone with a few counts. This chain links TRBV2 with TRBJ1-2; D perhaps matches TRBD1 (5 bases). Per the germline V gene, CDR1 is SNHLY and CDR2 is FYNNEI. Trimming removed 9 bases from V and 3 bases from J, with 14 bases in between. The CDR3 consists of 13 residues. DNA of the CDR3: TGTGCCAGTCCCGGGAGCAGGGACTATGGCTACACCTTC. Its protein product is CASPGSRDYGYTF.

This CDR3 reads CASSVHELAGRTDTQYF. For the CDR3, the DNA is TGTGCCAGCAGTGTTCATGAACTAGCGGGGCGCACAGATACGCAGTATTTT. V is TRBV6-1 and J is TRBJ2-3, with 10 bases identical to TRBD2. The CDR3 extends over 17 amino acids. V lost 4 bases and J lost 1; bases outside the gene matches: 8. Germline V lookup: CDR1 MNHNS, CDR2 SASEGT.

The rearrangement uses TRBV6-1 and TRBJ2-7; 7 nucleotides align to TRBD1. Germline V gene lookup returns CDR1 MNHNS and CDR2 SASEGT. The CDR3 is made up of 15 amino acids. V was pared by 5 bases and J by 2 bases, with 9 bases of the junction left unmatched. Here the CDR3 DNA reads TGTGCCAGCAGTTCCACCGGGACAGTAGCCTACGAGCAGTACTTC. Translation: CASSSTGTVAYEQYF.

The CDR3 protein is CASSSGIAGGLNTGELFF. The CDR3 coding sequence is TGCGCCAGCAGCTCCGGTATAGCGGGAGGATTGAACACCGGGGAGCTGTTTTTT. V is TRBV5-1 and J is TRBJ2-2; 10 nucleotides align to TRBD2. V lost 3 bases to trimming and J lost 1 base; unmatched junction nucleotides: 9. CDR3 length: 18 residues. CDR1 and CDR2 from the germline V gene are SGHRS and YFSETQ.

The chain carries TRBV19 and TRBJ2-1, with 12 bases aligning to TRBD2. The CDR3 contains 16 residues. The J segment lost 7 bases and the V segment lost 5 bases, leaving 9 bases of the junction unmatched. CDR1 and CDR2 (germline): LNHDA, SQIVND (reference sequence). The CDR3 DNA is TGTGCCAGTAGTGTCCGACTAGCGGGAGTGGGTAATGAGCAGTTCTTC. This codes for CASSVRLAGVGNEQFF.

The V and J genes are TRBV2 and TRBJ1-3; D is ambiguous. The ends were cut back, 2 bases at V and 0 bases at J, with 17 bases in the middle. CDR1 SNHLY and CDR2 FYNNEI come from the germline V gene. CDR3 length: 18 residues. The CDR3 spells CASSETFAQSLSGNTIYF. The CDR3 DNA sequence: TGTGCCAGCAGTGAAACTTTCGCCCAGAGCCTCTCTGGAAACACCATATATTTT.

The V gene is TRBV2, the J gene TRBJ2-5, with D possibly matching TRBD1 (6 bases). The germline V gene has CDR1 SNHLY and CDR2 FYNNEI. Trimming cost V 7 bases and J 0 bases, with 15 bases left between them. This CDR3 has 15 amino acids. The CDR3 nucleotides read TGTGCCAGCACACCCACCGGACAGTACCAAGAGACCCAGTACTTC. Translated, it gives CASTPTGQYQETQYF.

The gene calls are TRBV2 and TRBJ2-5; TRBD2 aligns across 8 bases. CDR3 length: 17 residues. The ends lost 2 bases at V and 2 bases at J; junction bases unmatched: 10. Germline V gene sequence: CDR1 SNHLY, CDR2 FYNNEI. The CDR3 DNA reads TGTGCCAGCAGTGAAATACAAGGTACTAGCGGTCAAGAGACCCAGTACTTC. It codes for CASSEIQGTSGQETQYF.

The chain uses TRBV4-1 and TRBJ2-3; D is uncertain. V was clipped by 4 bases and J by 2 bases, with 16 bases between them. Germline loops: CDR1 MGHRA, CDR2 YSYEKL. The CDR3 loop spans 16 amino acids. The CDR3 DNA follows: TGCGCCAGCAGCCCACCCTTTCAGACAAACACAGATACGCAGTATTTT. Translation gives CASSPPFQTNTDTQYF.

The chain couples TRBV9 to TRBJ2-7, with a possible D match to TRBD1 (6 bases). In germline, CDR1 is SGDLS, CDR2 YYNGEE. Trimming removed 0 bases at V and 4 bases at J, with 14 bases between. There are 15 residues in the CDR3. CDR3 in amino acids: CASSVVPGDVYEQYF. CDR3 nucleotides: TGTGCCAGCAGCGTAGTGCCAGGGGATGTGTACGAGCAGTACTTC.

Written as DNA, the CDR3 is TGTGCCAGCAGCGTAGCTACTAGCGGTAACTACAATGAGCAGTTCTTC. Encoded protein: CASSVATSGNYNEQFF. The rearrangement links TRBV9 to TRBJ2-1; 8 nucleotides match TRBD2. Germline CDR1 SGDLS, CDR2 YYNGEE. With V trimmed by 0 bases and J by 3 bases, 5 bases remained unmatched. This CDR3 contains 16 residues.

The V and J genes are TRBV6-1 and TRBJ1-2; 7 positions agree with TRBD1. Germline lookup yields CDR1 MNHNS and CDR2 SASEGT. This CDR3 is 14 amino acids long. J lost 8 bases, V lost 6 bases, and 12 bases had no gene match. Here the CDR3 DNA reads TGTGCCAGCAGCCTTGGGAGGGGGCAGGGAGGCTACACCTTC. Its protein product is CASSLGRGQGGYTF.

The genes are TRBV4-2 and TRBJ1-1; D gene unclear. The CDR3 loop spans 15 amino acids. Germline lookup yields CDR1 LGHNA and CDR2 YNFKEQ. Between the trimmed V and J ends, which lost 4 bases and 2 bases, there was a span of 14 bases. The CDR3 DNA reads TGTGCCAGCAGCCGCCTCGGAGAGGGCAACACTGAAGCTTTCTTT. It specifies CASSRLGEGNTEAFF.

The rearrangement joins TRBV30 to TRBJ1-1, with 8 bases fitting TRBD1. CDR1 GTSNPN and CDR2 SVGIG come from the germline V gene (reference sequence). This CDR3 has 15 residues. The junction had 10 bases not matched to a gene; V was cut back by 2 bases and J by 5 bases. The CDR3 region is CAWSRRDRGWTEAFF. The CDR3 coding sequence is TGTGCCTGGAGTCGGCGTGACAGGGGTTGGACTGAAGCTTTCTTT.

As for this clone: Other DNA sequences in the same sample also yield this CDR3. This chain links TRBV15 with TRBJ2-5, with 7 positions matching TRBD2. CDR3 length equals 14 residues. Germline values: CDR1 LNHNV, CDR2 YYDKDF (reference sequence). Losses at the gene ends were 1 base for V and 2 bases for J; bases not matched to a gene: 1. This CDR3 is CATSRGGGQETQYF. CDR3 nucleotide sequence: TGTGCCACCAGCAGAGGGGGGGGGCAAGAGACCCAGTACTTC.

V is TRBV18 and J is TRBJ1-2, with 7 bases aligning to TRBD1. Germline assignment: CDR1 KGHSH and CDR2 LQKENI. V shed 4 bases, J shed 0 bases, and the junction held 5 bases outside the gene matches. The CDR3 is 15 amino acids. CDR3 sequence reads: CASSQTGVPNYGYTF. The CDR3 DNA is TGTGCCAGCTCACAAACAGGGGTCCCTAACTATGGCTACACCTTC.

V gene TRBV7-2 combines with J gene TRBJ1-4, with 7 bases fitting TRBD1. The CDR3 sequence is 14 residues long. V lost 3 bases to trimming and J lost 4 bases; unmatched junction nucleotides: 2. Germline V gives CDR1 SGHTA, CDR2 FQGNSA. The CDR3 sequence: CASSFGTVNEKLFF. For the CDR3, the DNA is TGTGCCAGCAGCTTCGGGACAGTTAATGAAAAACTGTTTTTT.

CDR3 DNA sequence: TGTGCCTGGACCCCGGGACCTACCGGCTACACCTTC. Translated: CAWTPGPTGYTF. The rearrangement links TRBV30 to TRBJ1-2, with D possibly being TRBD1 (5 bases). This CDR3 is 12 amino acids long. Deletions cut 4 bases from V and 8 bases from J, with 14 bases between. CDR1 is GTSNPN and CDR2 is SVGIG in the germline V gene (reference sequence).